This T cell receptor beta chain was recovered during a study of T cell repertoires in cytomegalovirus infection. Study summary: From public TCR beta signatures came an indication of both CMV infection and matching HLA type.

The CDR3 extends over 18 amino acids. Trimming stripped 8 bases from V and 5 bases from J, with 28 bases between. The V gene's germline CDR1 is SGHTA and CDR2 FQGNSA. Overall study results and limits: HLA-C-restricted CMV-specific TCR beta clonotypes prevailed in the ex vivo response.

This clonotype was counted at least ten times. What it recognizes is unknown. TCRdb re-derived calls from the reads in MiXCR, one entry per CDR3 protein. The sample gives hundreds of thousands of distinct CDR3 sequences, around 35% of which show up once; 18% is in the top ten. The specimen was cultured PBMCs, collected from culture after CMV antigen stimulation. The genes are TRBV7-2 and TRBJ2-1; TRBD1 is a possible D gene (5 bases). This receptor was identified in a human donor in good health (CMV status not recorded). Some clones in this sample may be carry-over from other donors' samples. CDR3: CASATQLAGPGANNEQFF. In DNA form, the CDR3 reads TGTGCCAGCGCGACTCAATTAGCAGGTCCTGGGGCGAACAATGAGCAGTTCTTC.